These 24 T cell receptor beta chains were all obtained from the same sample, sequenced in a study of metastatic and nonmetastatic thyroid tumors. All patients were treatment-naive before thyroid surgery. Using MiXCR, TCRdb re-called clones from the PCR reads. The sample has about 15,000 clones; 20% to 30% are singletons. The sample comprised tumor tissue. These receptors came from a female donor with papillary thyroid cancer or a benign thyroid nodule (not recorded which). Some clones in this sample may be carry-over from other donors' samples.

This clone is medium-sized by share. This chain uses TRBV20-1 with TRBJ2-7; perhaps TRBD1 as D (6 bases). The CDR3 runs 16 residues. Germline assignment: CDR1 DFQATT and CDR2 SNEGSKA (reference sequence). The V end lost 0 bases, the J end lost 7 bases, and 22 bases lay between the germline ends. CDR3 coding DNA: TGCAGTGCTAGAGATACCCGGACAGCCCCGGCTAGGGAGCAGTACTTC. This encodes CSARDTRTAPAREQYF.

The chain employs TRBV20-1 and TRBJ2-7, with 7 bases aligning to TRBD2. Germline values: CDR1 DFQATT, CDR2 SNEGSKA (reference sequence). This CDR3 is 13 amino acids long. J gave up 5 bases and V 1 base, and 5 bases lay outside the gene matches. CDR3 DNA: TGCAGTGCTAGAGGGGAAGCGGGACACGAGCAGTACTTC. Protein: CSARGEAGHEQYF.

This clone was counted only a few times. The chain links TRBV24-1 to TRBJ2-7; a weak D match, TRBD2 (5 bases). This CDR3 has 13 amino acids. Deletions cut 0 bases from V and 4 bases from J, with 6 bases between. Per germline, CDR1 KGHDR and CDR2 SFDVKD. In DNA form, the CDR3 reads TGTGCCACCAGTGATTTGCGGGGTTACGAGCAGTACTTC. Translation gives CATSDLRGYEQYF.

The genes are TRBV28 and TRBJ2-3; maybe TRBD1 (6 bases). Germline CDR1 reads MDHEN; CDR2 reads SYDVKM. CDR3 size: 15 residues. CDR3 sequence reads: CSISRQAPGTDTQYF. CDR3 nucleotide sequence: TGTTCCATCAGTCGACAGGCCCCGGGGACAGATACGCAGTATTTT.

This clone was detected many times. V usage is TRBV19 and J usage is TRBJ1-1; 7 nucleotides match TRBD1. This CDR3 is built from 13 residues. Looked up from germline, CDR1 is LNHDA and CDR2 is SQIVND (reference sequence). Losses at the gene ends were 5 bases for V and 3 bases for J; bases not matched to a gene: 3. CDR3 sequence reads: CASSGTGDTEAFF. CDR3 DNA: TGTGCCAGTAGTGGTACAGGGGACACTGAAGCTTTCTTT. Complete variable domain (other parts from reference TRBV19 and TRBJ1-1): DGGITQSPKYLFRKEGQNVTLSCEQNLNHDAMYWYRQDPGQGLRLIYYSQIVNDFQKGDIAEGYSVSREKKESFPLTVTSAQKNPTAFYLCASSGTGDTEAFFGQGTRLTVV.

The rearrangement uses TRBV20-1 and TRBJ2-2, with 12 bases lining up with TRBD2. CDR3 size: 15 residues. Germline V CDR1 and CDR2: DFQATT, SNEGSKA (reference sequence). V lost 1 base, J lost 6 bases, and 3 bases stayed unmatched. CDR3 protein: CSARGTSGEPGELFF. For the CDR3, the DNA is TGCAGTGCTAGAGGGACTAGCGGGGAACCCGGGGAGCTGTTTTTT.

The CDR3 DNA reads TGTGCCAGCTCTCCTTCGGACAGGCCGCTTAAGGGTGAAGCTTTCTTT. Translated: CASSPSDRPLKGEAFF. The chain couples TRBV18 to TRBJ1-1, with 7 bases fitting TRBD1. Germline lookup yields CDR1 KGHSH and CDR2 LQKENI. This CDR3 comprises 16 residues. The V and J ends lost 6 bases and 7 bases, in that order; junction bases with no gene match: 17. Full variable domain (rest looked up from reference TRBV18 and TRBJ1-1): NAGVMQNPRHLVRRRGQEARLRCSPMKGHSHVYWYRQLPEEGLKFMVYLQKENIIDESGMPKERFSAEFPKEGPSILRIQQVVRGDSAAYFCASSPSDRPLKGEAFFGQGTRLTVV.

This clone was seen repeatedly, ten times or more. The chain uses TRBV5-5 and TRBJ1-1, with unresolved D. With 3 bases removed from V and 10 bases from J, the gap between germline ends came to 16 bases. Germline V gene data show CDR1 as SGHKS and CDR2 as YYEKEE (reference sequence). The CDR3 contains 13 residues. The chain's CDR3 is CASSSDPKVGAFF. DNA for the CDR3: TGTGCCAGCAGCTCAGACCCCAAGGTCGGAGCTTTCTTT. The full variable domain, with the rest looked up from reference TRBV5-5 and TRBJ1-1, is DAGVTQSPTHLIKTRGQQVTLRCSPISGHKSVSWYQQVLGQGPQFIFQYYEKEERGRGNFPDRFSARQFPNYSSELNVNALLLGDSALYLCASSSDPKVGAFFGQGTRLTVV.

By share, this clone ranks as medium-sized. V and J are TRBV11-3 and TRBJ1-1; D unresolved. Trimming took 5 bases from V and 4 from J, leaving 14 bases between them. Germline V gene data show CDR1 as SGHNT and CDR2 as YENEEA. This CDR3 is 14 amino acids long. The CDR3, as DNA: TGTGCCAGCAGCCTCGGACGGCGGGCCACTGAAGCTTTCTTT. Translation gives CASSLGRRATEAFF. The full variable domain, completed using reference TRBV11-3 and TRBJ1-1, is EAGVVQSPRYKIIEKKQPVAFWCNPISGHNTLYWYLQNLGQGPELLIRYENEEAVDDSQLPKDRFSAERLKGVDSTLKIQPAELGDSAVYLCASSLGRRATEAFFGQGTRLTVV.

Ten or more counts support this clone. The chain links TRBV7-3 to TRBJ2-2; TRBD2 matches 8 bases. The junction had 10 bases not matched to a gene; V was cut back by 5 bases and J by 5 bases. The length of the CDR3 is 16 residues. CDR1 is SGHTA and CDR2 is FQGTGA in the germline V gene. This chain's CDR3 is CASSRQAGRATGELFF. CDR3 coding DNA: TGTGCCAGCAGCCGACAAGCCGGGAGGGCAACCGGGGAGCTGTTTTTT.

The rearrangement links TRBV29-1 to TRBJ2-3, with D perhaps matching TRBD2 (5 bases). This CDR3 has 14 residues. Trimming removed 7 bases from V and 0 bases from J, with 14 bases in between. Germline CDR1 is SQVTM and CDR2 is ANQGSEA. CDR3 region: CSAYSGSSTDTQYF. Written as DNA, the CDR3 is TGCAGCGCCTACAGCGGATCTAGCACAGATACGCAGTATTTT.

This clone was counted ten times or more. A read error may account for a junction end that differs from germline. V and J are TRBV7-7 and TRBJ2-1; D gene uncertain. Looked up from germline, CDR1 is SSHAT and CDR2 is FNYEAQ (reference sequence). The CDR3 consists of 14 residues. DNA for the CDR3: TGTGCTAGCAGCCCCGCGCCAGAATACAATGAGCAGTTCTTC. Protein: CASSPAPEYNEQFF.

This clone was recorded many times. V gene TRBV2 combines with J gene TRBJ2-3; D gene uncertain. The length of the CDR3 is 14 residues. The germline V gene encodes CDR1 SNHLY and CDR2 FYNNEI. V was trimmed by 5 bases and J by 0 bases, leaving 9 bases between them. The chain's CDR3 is CASSQDESTDTQYF. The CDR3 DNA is TGTGCCAGCAGTCAGGACGAGAGCACAGATACGCAGTATTTT.

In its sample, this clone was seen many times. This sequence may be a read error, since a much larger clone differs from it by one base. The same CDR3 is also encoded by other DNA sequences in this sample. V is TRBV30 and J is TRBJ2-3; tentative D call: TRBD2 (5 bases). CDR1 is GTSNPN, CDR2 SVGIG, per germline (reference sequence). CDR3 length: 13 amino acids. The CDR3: CAWSARPGDTQYF. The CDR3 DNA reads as TGTGCCTGGAGTGCCCGACCCGGGGATACGCAGTACTTT.

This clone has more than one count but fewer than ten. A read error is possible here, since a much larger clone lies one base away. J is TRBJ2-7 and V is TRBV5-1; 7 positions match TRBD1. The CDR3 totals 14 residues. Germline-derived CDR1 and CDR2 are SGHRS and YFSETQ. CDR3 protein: CASSGTAVSNEQYF. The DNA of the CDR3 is TGCGCCAGCTCCGGGACAGCAGTCTCCAACGAGCAGTACTTC.

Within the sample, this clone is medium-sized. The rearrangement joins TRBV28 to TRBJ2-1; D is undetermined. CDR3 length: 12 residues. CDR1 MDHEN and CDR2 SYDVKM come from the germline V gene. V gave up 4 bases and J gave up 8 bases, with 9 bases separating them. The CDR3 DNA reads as TGTGCCAGCAGTTCCCTCCCCTATGAGCAGTTCTTC. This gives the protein CASSSLPYEQFF.

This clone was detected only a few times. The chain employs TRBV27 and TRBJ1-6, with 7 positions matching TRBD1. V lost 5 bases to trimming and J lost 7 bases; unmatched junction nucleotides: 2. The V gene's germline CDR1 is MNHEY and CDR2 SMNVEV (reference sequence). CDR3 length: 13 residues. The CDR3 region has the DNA TGTGCCAGCAGTCGACAGGGAAATTCACCCCTCCACTTT. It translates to CASSRQGNSPLHF.

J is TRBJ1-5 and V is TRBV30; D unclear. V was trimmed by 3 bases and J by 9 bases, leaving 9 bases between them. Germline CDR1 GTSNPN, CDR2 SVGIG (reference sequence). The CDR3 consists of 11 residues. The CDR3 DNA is TGTGCCTGGAGAGTAATTTTGCCCCAGCATTTT. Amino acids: CAWRVILPQHF.

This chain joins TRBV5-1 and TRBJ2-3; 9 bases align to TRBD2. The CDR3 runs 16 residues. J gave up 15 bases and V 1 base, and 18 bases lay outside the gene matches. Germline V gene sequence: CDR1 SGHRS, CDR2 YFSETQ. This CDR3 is CASSLSLSGSTDTHYF. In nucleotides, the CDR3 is TGCGCCAGCAGCTTGTCCCTTAGCGGGAGCACAGATACTCATTATTTT.

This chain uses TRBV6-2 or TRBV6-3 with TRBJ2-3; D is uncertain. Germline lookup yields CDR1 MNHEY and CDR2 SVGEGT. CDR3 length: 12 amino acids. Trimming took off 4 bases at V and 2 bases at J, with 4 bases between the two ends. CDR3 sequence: CASSSDTDTQYF. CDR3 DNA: TGTGCCAGCAGTTCGGACACAGATACGCAGTATTTT.

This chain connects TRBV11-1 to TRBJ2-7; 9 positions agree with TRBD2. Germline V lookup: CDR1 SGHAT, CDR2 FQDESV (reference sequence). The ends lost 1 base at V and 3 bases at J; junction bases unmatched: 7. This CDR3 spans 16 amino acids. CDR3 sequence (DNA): TGTGCCAGCAGCTTAGTGTGGGGTAGCGGGAGCTACGAGCAGTACTTC. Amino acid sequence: CASSLVWGSGSYEQYF.

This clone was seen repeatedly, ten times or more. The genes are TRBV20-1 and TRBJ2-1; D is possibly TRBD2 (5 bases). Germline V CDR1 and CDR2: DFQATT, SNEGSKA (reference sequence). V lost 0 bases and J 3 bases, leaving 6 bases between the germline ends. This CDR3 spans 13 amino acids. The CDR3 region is CSAREGGYNEQFF. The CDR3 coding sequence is TGCAGTGCTAGAGAAGGAGGCTACAATGAGCAGTTCTTC.

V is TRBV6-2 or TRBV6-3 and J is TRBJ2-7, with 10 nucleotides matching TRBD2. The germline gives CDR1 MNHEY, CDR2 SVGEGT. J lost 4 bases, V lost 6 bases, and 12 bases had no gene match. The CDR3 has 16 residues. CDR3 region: CASSDQTGLALYEQYF. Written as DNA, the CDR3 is TGTGCCAGCAGCGACCAAACGGGACTAGCGCTGTACGAGCAGTACTTC.

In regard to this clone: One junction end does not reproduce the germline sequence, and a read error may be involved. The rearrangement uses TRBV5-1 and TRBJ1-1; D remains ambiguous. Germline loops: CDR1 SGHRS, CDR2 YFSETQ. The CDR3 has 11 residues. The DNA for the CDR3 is TGCGCCAGCAAGGAGGGAAATGAAGATTTCTTT. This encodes CASKEGNEDFF.